The rows below give T cell receptor beta chains drawn from one sample of a study of shared clonotypes between healthy human individuals. The table came from immunoSEQ multiplex PCR; TCRdb's copy has only in-frame clones and leaves some out. The table includes around 1.1 million clones, about 80% detected once. The sample consisted of memory CD4+ T cells from PBMCs. Source of these receptors: a young man in good health. Some clones in this sample may be carry-over from other donors' samples. Each CDR3 is given with its conserved first and last residue. The order of the fields is clone size, V gene, D gene, J gene, CDR3 DNA, CDR3 protein. A D gene is named only where the DNA matches it firmly. Only part of the rows carry a size: once, few, many, or a class if the clone is expanded.

size: .
V: TRBV15
D: .
J: TRBJ2-5
DNA: TGTGCCACCAGCTCGTCAGAGACCCAGTACTTC
CDR3: CATSSSETQYF

size: .
V: TRBV18
D: .
J: TRBJ2-3
DNA: TGTGCCAGCTCACGAGACAGTTCTAGCACAGATACGCAGTATTTT
CDR3: CASSRDSSSTDTQYF

size: .
V: TRBV9
D: .
J: TRBJ1-5
DNA: TGTGCCAGCAGCGCAGGGTATAGCAATCAGCCCCAGCATTTT
CDR3: CASSAGYSNQPQHF

size: .
V: TRBV5-4
D: TRBD1
J: TRBJ2-7
DNA: TGTGCCAGCAGGGATCAGGGGGCACACGAGCAGTACTTC
CDR3: CASRDQGAHEQYF

size: .
V: TRBV28
D: TRBD1
J: TRBJ1-1
DNA: TGTGCCAGCAGTCTCAGACAGGGCGAAGCTTTCTTT
CDR3: CASSLRQGEAFF

size: once
V: TRBV5-8
D: TRBD1
J: TRBJ2-7
DNA: TGTGCCAGCAGCAAAGCCACAGGGGCCTTCGAGCAGTACTTC
CDR3: CASSKATGAFEQYF

size: once
V: TRBV18
D: .
J: TRBJ2-1
DNA: TGTGCCAGCTCAGCAGGGTACGCTTACAATGAGCAGTTCTTC
CDR3: CASSAGYAYNEQFF

size: .
V: TRBV7-2
D: .
J: TRBJ1-2
DNA: TGTGCCAGCAGCATACATTCGTCCGGGGACTATGGCTACACCTTC
CDR3: CASSIHSSGDYGYTF

size: .
V: TRBV9
D: .
J: TRBJ1-2
DNA: TGTGCCAGCAGCCCCAGGGAATTGGGCTATGGCTACACCTTC
CDR3: CASSPRELGYGYTF

size: .
V: TRBV18
D: TRBD2
J: TRBJ2-5
DNA: TGTGCCAGCTCACCGGGACTAGCGCAGGAGACCCAGTACTTC
CDR3: CASSPGLAQETQYF

size: .
V: TRBV5-4
D: TRBD1
J: TRBJ1-2
DNA: TGTGCCAGCAGCTCCATGCGACAGGGGGAAAATGGCTACACCTTC
CDR3: CASSSMRQGENGYTF

size: .
V: TRBV11-2
D: .
J: TRBJ2-3
DNA: TGTGCCAGCAGCTTAGGGGGATCGACTAGCACAGATACGCAGTATTTT
CDR3: CASSLGGSTSTDTQYF

size: .
V: TRBV28
D: .
J: TRBJ1-3
DNA: TGTGCCAGCAGTTTATGGGGGGCCGCGGGAAACACCATATATTTT
CDR3: CASSLWGAAGNTIYF

size: .
V: TRBV6-1
D: .
J: TRBJ1-2
DNA: TGTGCCAGCAGTGAATTGAGGTCCTATGGCTACACCTTC
CDR3: CASSELRSYGYTF

size: .
V: TRBV28
D: TRBD1
J: TRBJ2-7
DNA: TGTGCCAGCAGTTCGTGGACAGGGGGCAACAACAAGCAGTACTTC
CDR3: CASSSWTGGNNKQYF

size: .
V: TRBV4-2
D: .
J: TRBJ2-7
DNA: TGTGCCAGCAGCCAAGGAAAATCTGGCGACGAGCAGTACTTC
CDR3: CASSQGKSGDEQYF

size: .
V: TRBV28
D: .
J: TRBJ1-3
DNA: TGTGCCAGCAGCCCGCAGGGGCCCGGAAACACCATATATTTT
CDR3: CASSPQGPGNTIYF

size: .
V: TRBV30
D: .
J: TRBJ2-3
DNA: TGTGCCTGGAACCCGACGGGCTCCACAGATACGCAGTATTTT
CDR3: CAWNPTGSTDTQYF

size: .
V: TRBV25-1
D: .
J: TRBJ2-2
DNA: TGTGCCAGCAGTTCTACGATCAGGGCTGGCGGGGAGCTGTTTTTT
CDR3: CASSSTIRAGGELFF

size: .
V: TRBV7-8
D: .
J: TRBJ1-3
DNA: TGTGCCAGCAGCTTAGTGCCGGGTTTCTCTGGAAACACCATATATTTT
CDR3: CASSLVPGFSGNTIYF

size: .
V: TRBV4-2
D: .
J: TRBJ2-6
DNA: TGTGCCAGCAGCCATTTAAGGGCTGGGGCCAACGTCCTGACTTTC
CDR3: CASSHLRAGANVLTF

size: .
V: TRBV28
D: .
J: TRBJ1-2
DNA: TGTGCCAGCAGTTCTAGGTCGCGGGGGGACTATGGCTACACCTTC
CDR3: CASSSRSRGDYGYTF

size: many
V: TRBV7-2
D: .
J: TRBJ1-2
DNA: TGTGCCAGCAGCTTACGAGGGGCGGGCTATGGCTACACCTTC
CDR3: CASSLRGAGYGYTF

size: .
V: TRBV28
D: .
J: TRBJ1-4
DNA: TGTGCCAGCAGTTGGGGGGGCTCGGATGAAAAACTGTTTTTT
CDR3: CASSWGGSDEKLFF

size: .
V: TRBV7-8
D: .
J: TRBJ1-5
DNA: TGTGCCAGCGGGTGGTGGGATCAGCCCCAGCATTTT
CDR3: CASGWWDQPQHF

size: .
V: TRBV11-2
D: .
J: TRBJ2-5
DNA: TGTGCCAGCAGCAGACGCAGGGGCGAGGAGACCCAGTACTTC
CDR3: CASSRRRGEETQYF

size: .
V: TRBV20-1
D: .
J: TRBJ2-7
DNA: TGCAGTGGACGCGGACTTGACGAGCAGTACTTC
CDR3: CSGRGLDEQYF

size: .
V: TRBV19
D: .
J: TRBJ1-2
DNA: TGTGCCACAGAAGCTAACTATGGCTACACCTTC
CDR3: CATEANYGYTF

size: .
V: TRBV4-2
D: .
J: TRBJ2-3
DNA: TGTGCCAGCAGCCAGGAGAGGGCCACGCAGTATTTT
CDR3: CASSQERATQYF

size: .
V: TRBV6-1
D: TRBD1
J: TRBJ1-2
DNA: TGTGCCAGCAGTGAAGGGGACAGCCAAATCTATGGCTACACCTTC
CDR3: CASSEGDSQIYGYTF

size: .
V: TRBV5-6
D: .
J: TRBJ1-4
DNA: TGTGCCAGCAGCTTGGAAACAGGTGGGGTTGAAAAACTGTTTTTT
CDR3: CASSLETGGVEKLFF

size: .
V: TRBV9
D: TRBD2
J: TRBJ2-3
DNA: TGTGCCAGCAGCGTAGGGGGACTAGCGGGAATCACCGGTAGCACAGATACGCAGTATTTT
CDR3: CASSVGGLAGITGSTDTQYF

size: .
V: TRBV9
D: TRBD2
J: TRBJ2-7
DNA: TGTGCCAGCAGCGTCGCCGGGGTAGCGGGAGACATTACCTACGAGCAGTACTTC
CDR3: CASSVAGVAGDITYEQYF

size: .
V: TRBV2
D: .
J: TRBJ1-5
DNA: TGTGCCAGCAGTGAACAGGGGCCCAATCAGCCCCAGCATTTT
CDR3: CASSEQGPNQPQHF

size: .
V: TRBV7-2
D: .
J: TRBJ1-5
DNA: TGTGCCAGCAGCTTAGCGCCAGGGGGCAATCAGCCCCAGCATTTT
CDR3: CASSLAPGGNQPQHF

size: .
V: TRBV30
D: TRBD1
J: TRBJ2-1
DNA: TGTGCCTTGGAGGTTAAGCCGGGACAGGGAGCAGGGCAGTTCTTC
CDR3: CALEVKPGQGAGQFF

size: .
V: TRBV30
D: .
J: TRBJ1-5
DNA: TGTGCCTGGCTTAGGCCCGAGCGAGGGGTGAGCAATCAGCCCCAGCATTTT
CDR3: CAWLRPERGVSNQPQHF

size: many
V: TRBV6-6
D: TRBD1
J: TRBJ1-5
DNA: TGTGCCAGCAGTCTCTCGACAGGGAGCAATCAGCCCCAGCATTTT
CDR3: CASSLSTGSNQPQHF

size: .
V: TRBV28
D: TRBD1
J: TRBJ1-3
DNA: TGTGCCAGCACCCCAGGGGGCAGCTCTGGAAACACCATATATTTT
CDR3: CASTPGGSSGNTIYF

size: .
V: TRBV5-6
D: .
J: TRBJ2-2
DNA: TGTGCCAGCAGTGAACATGCCGGAGGGGAGCTGTTTTTT
CDR3: CASSEHAGGELFF

size: .
V: TRBV29-1
D: .
J: TRBJ2-1
DNA: TGCAGCGTAGTCGGGACCGAGCTATGGAATGAGCAGTTCTTC
CDR3: CSVVGTELWNEQFF

size: many
V: TRBV11-2
D: .
J: TRBJ2-7
DNA: TGTGCCAGCAGCTTAGTGACGGTCTCCTACGAGCAGTACTTC
CDR3: CASSLVTVSYEQYF

size: .
V: TRBV5-1
D: TRBD1
J: TRBJ1-2
DNA: TGCGCCAGCAGCTTGGCCGGGACAGGGGATGGCTACACCTTC
CDR3: CASSLAGTGDGYTF

size: .
V: TRBV9
D: .
J: TRBJ2-1
DNA: TGTGCCAGCAGCGTAACAAGGTTGGACAATGAGCAGTTCTTC
CDR3: CASSVTRLDNEQFF

size: .
V: TRBV6-6
D: .
J: TRBJ1-2
DNA: TGTGCCAGCAGTTCACCGGGGGCGGGCTACACCTTC
CDR3: CASSSPGAGYTF

size: .
V: TRBV10-3
D: .
J: TRBJ1-1
DNA: TGTGCCATCAGGAGGCCGGAGGATAGATCTGAAGCTTTCTTT
CDR3: CAIRRPEDRSEAFF

size: few
V: TRBV19
D: .
J: TRBJ1-4
DNA: TGTGCCAGTAGGATGGGAGGTGCTAATGAAAAACTGTTTTTT
CDR3: CASRMGGANEKLFF

size: .
V: TRBV18
D: .
J: TRBJ2-7
DNA: TGTGCCAGCTCACCCCGAGGGGGTCCCTACGAGCAGTACTTC
CDR3: CASSPRGGPYEQYF